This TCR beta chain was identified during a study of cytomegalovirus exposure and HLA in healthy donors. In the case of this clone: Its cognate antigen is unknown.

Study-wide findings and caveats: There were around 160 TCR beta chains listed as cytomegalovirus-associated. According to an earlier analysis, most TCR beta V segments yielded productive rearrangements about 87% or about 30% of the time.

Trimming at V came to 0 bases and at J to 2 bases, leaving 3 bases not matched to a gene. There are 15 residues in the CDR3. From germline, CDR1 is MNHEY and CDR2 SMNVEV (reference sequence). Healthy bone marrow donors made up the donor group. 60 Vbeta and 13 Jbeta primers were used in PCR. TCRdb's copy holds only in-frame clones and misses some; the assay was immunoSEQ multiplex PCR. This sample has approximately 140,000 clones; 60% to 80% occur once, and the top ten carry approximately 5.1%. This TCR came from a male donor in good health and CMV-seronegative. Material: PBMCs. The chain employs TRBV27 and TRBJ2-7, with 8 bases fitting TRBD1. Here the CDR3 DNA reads TGTGCCAGCAGTTTATCGTGGACAGGGACCTACGAGCAGTACTTC. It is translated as CASSLSWTGTYEQYF.